This entry is about one T cell receptor beta chain. The time point denotes: blood at routine non-recurrence follow-up after resection. MiXCR was run by TCRdb on the 5' RACE reads, yielding one entry per CDR3 protein. The sample lists fewer than 45,000 distinct CDR3 sequences, roughly 10% seen once, with roughly 17% in the top ten. This specimen belongs to a study of spatial heterogeneity in lung cancer. V gave up 6 bases and J gave up 2 bases, with 13 bases separating them. The CDR3 is 13 residues long. Germline lookup yields CDR1 SQVTM and CDR2 ANQGSEA. This TCR came from a female donor with early-stage non-small cell lung cancer. V gene TRBV29-1 combines with J gene TRBJ1-2; the D is unclear. Specimen: PBMCs, collected at follow-up. CDR3 bases: TGCAGCGTCCGGGAGACGGGGAACTATGGCTACACCTTC. Its protein product is CSVRETGNYGYTF.